These 22 T cell receptor beta chains share one sample of origin, sequenced in a study of blood T cell repertoires in COVID-19. Data came from immunoSEQ multiplex PCR; TCRdb stores just in-frame clones and leaves some out. The table lists fewer than 300,000 clones, 85% to 90% of them singletons. The source material was peripheral blood. Receptors were obtained from a woman aged 25 to 45 with COVID-19, enrolled during active disease.

The chain combines TRBV5-1 with TRBJ1-1; D is ambiguous. This CDR3 contains 18 residues. Germline loops: CDR1 SGHRS, CDR2 YFSETQ. Trimming took off 0 bases at V and 4 bases at J, with 22 bases between the two ends. The CDR3 reads CASSLAGFQRVRSTEAFF. CDR3 DNA: TGCGCCAGCAGCTTGGCGGGATTTCAAAGGGTAAGGAGCACTGAAGCTTTCTTT.

The V gene is TRBV4-1, the J gene TRBJ1-2; D gene uncertain. The CDR3 sequence is 18 residues long. Between the trimmed V and J ends, which lost 1 base and 3 bases, there was a span of 21 bases. The germline V gene encodes CDR1 MGHRA and CDR2 YSYEKL. The CDR3 DNA follows: TGCGCCAGCAGCCAAGTTTTTTTCGTGACGCTGGGAGACTATGGCTACACCTTC. It encodes CASSQVFFVTLGDYGYTF.

The chain recombines TRBV18 with TRBJ2-7, with TRBD2 as a possible D gene (7 bases). The germline V gene has CDR1 KGHSH and CDR2 LQKENI. Trimming left V 6 bases short and J 0 bases short, with 15 bases between. The CDR3 extends over 15 amino acids. The CDR3 here is CASSLGGDISYEQYF. For the CDR3, the DNA is TGTGCCAGCTCCCTAGGGGGGGACATCTCCTACGAGCAGTACTTC.

The J gene is TRBJ2-7, the V gene TRBV27, with TRBD2 matching over 7 bases. Trimming removed 5 bases from V and 6 bases from J; junction bases left unmatched: 13. Germline lookup yields CDR1 MNHEY and CDR2 SMNVEV (reference sequence). The CDR3 is made up of 15 amino acids. CDR3 DNA: TGTGCCAGCAGTCCTTCACCGGGGGGATTAAGCGAGCAGTACTTC. It is translated as CASSPSPGGLSEQYF.

This chain uses TRBV28 with TRBJ1-1; TRBD1 matches 8 bases. Germline values: CDR1 MDHEN, CDR2 SYDVKM. J lost 6 bases, V lost 3 bases, and 3 bases had no gene match. The CDR3 consists of 13 residues. The CDR3 reads CASSFQGAAEAFF. CDR3 bases: TGTGCCAGCAGTTTTCAGGGGGCAGCTGAAGCTTTCTTT.

This clone was picked up one time. V gene TRBV7-2 combines with J gene TRBJ1-2; 7 nucleotides agree with TRBD1. Germline CDR1 is SGHTA and CDR2 is FQGNSA. V was clipped by 1 base and J by 8 bases; unmatched bases: 13. CDR3 length: 16 amino acids. CDR3 region: CASSLVAGGQKGGYTF. CDR3 nucleotide sequence: TGTGCCAGCAGCTTAGTGGCAGGGGGACAGAAGGGGGGCTACACCTTC.

The chain employs TRBV2 and TRBJ1-4; 7 bases agree with TRBD1. The V segment lost 10 bases and the J segment 7 bases; nucleotides outside the gene matches: 12. Germline-derived CDR1 and CDR2 are SNHLY and FYNNEI. This CDR3 has 14 amino acids. CDR3 residues: CATSTGASGEKLFF. CDR3 DNA sequence: TGTGCCACCTCAACAGGGGCTTCTGGTGAAAAACTGTTTTTT.

V is TRBV2 and J is TRBJ2-5; D gene unclear. V lost 0 bases, J lost 7 bases, and 12 bases lay in between. Germline V lookup: CDR1 SNHLY, CDR2 FYNNEI. The CDR3 consists of 14 residues. CDR3 sequence (DNA): TGTGCCAGCAGTGAAGCGCTGTCCCCAGGGACCCAGTACTTC. It codes for CASSEALSPGTQYF.

This clone was recorded once. The genes are TRBV6-6 and TRBJ2-7, with TRBD1 matching over 8 bases. J lost 6 bases, V lost 4 bases, and 14 bases had no gene match. Germline V CDR1 and CDR2: MNHNY, SVGAGI (reference sequence). The CDR3 is made up of 16 amino acids. The CDR3 here is CASSLDRVRSGGEQYF. The CDR3 DNA reads as TGTGCCAGCAGTTTGGACAGGGTAAGGTCTGGAGGCGAGCAGTACTTC.

J is TRBJ2-7 and V is TRBV28, with TRBD2 matching 8 bases. This CDR3 has 16 residues. V lost 4 bases to trimming and J lost 6 bases; unmatched junction nucleotides: 14. Germline V gene lookup returns CDR1 MDHEN and CDR2 SYDVKM. CDR3 DNA sequence: TGTGCCAGCAGTTCCCCGGGGAGATTAGCGGGGTCCGAGCAGTACTTC. It codes for CASSSPGRLAGSEQYF.

The chain has TRBV7-2 and TRBJ2-3; 12 nucleotides align to TRBD2. CDR1 is SGHTA, CDR2 FQGNSA, per germline. This CDR3 is 16 amino acids long. V lost 2 bases and J lost 2; bases outside the gene matches: 2. CDR3 sequence (DNA): TGTGCCAGCAGCTTACTAGCGGGGGGGTCCACAGATACGCAGTATTTT. Translating it yields CASSLLAGGSTDTQYF. Filled out from reference TRBV7-2 and TRBJ2-3, the complete variable domain reads GAGVSQSPSNKVTEKGKDVELRCDPISGHTALYWYRQSLGQGLEFLIYFQGNSAPDKSGLPSDRFSAERTGGSVSTLTIQRTQQEDSAVYLCASSLLAGGSTDTQYFGPGTRLTVL.

The genes are TRBV5-6 and TRBJ2-7, with D possibly being TRBD2 (6 bases). The germline V gene encodes CDR1 SGHDT and CDR2 YYEEEE. The CDR3 extends over 12 amino acids. The germline V and J ends were trimmed by 2 bases and 6 bases, with 9 bases remaining between them. This CDR3 is CASSLRGLEQYF. The CDR3 DNA reads TGTGCCAGCAGCTTAAGGGGACTCGAGCAGTACTTC.

The chain employs TRBV7-9 and TRBJ1-4; no clear D gene. V was pared by 1 base and J by 0 bases, with 9 bases between. The CDR3 extends over 16 amino acids. CDR1 and CDR2 from the germline V gene are SEHNR and FQNEAQ (reference sequence). The CDR3 sequence: CASSLGPFPTNEKLFF. In nucleotides, the CDR3 is TGTGCCAGCAGCTTAGGTCCGTTTCCAACTAATGAAAAACTGTTTTTT.

The chain has TRBV5-1 and TRBJ1-5, with no clear D. Germline V CDR1 and CDR2: SGHRS, YFSETQ. V lost 0 bases, J lost 11 bases, and 18 bases lay in between. The CDR3 consists of 15 residues. The CDR3 DNA follows: TGCGCCAGCAGCTTGGAACGGGTTTCGAATCTAGCCCAGCATTTT. Translating gives CASSLERVSNLAQHF.

This chain joins TRBV3-1 (or the pseudogene TRBV3-2) and TRBJ2-5; tentatively, D is TRBD1 (6 bases). The germline gives CDR1 LGHDT, CDR2 YNNKEL (reference sequence). The length of the CDR3 is 15 residues. V was shortened by 1 base and J by 4 bases, with 13 bases between the two germline ends. The CDR3 DNA follows: TGTGCCAGCAGCCAAGCTTTCAGGGGCCGAGAGACCCAGTACTTC. Protein: CASSQAFRGRETQYF.

The chain uses TRBV30 and TRBJ1-6; 8 nucleotides line up with TRBD1. Germline CDR1 is GTSNPN and CDR2 is SVGIG (reference sequence). The CDR3 has 13 residues. Unmatched junction bases numbered 6, after V lost 3 bases and J lost 11 bases. The CDR3 region is CAWSGQGWTPLHF. The CDR3 DNA follows: TGTGCCTGGAGCGGACAGGGCTGGACACCCCTCCACTTT. The full variable domain, its missing parts supplied by reference TRBV30 and TRBJ1-6, is SQTIHQWPATLVQPVGSPLSLECTVEGTSNPNLYWYRQAAGRGLQLLFYSVGIGQISSEVPQNLSASRPQDRQFILSSKKLLLSDSGFYLCAWSGQGWTPLHFGNGTRLTVT.

This clone was counted only a few times. The rearrangement joins TRBV19 to TRBJ1-5, with 10 bases lining up with TRBD1. Germline CDR1 LNHDA, CDR2 SQIVND (reference sequence). The junction had 13 bases not matched to a gene; V was cut back by 5 bases and J by 6 bases. The CDR3 is 17 residues long. This CDR3 reads CASSSPPRQGAGQPQHF. DNA for the CDR3: TGTGCCAGTAGTTCACCCCCCAGACAGGGGGCGGGTCAGCCCCAGCATTTT.

The chain employs TRBV9 and TRBJ1-2, with D perhaps TRBD1 (5 bases). Trimming took 4 bases from V and 8 from J, leaving 12 bases between them. CDR3 length equals 12 residues. The germline V gene has CDR1 SGDLS and CDR2 YYNGEE. The CDR3 spells CASSTPEGGYTF. DNA for the CDR3: TGTGCCAGCAGCACGCCGGAGGGGGGCTACACCTTC. Drawing the rest from reference TRBV9 and TRBJ1-2, the complete variable domain is DSGVTQTPKHLITATGQRVTLRCSPRSGDLSVYWYQQSLDQGLQFLIQYYNGEERAKGNILERFSAQQFPDLHSELNLSSLELGDSALYFCASSTPEGGYTFGSGTRLTVV.

The chain carries TRBV2 and TRBJ2-2; 8 bases are a match to TRBD2. The germline V gene encodes CDR1 SNHLY and CDR2 FYNNEI. The CDR3 is 15 amino acids. V trimming: 6 bases; J trimming: 4 bases; junction bases outside the gene matches: 7. The CDR3 DNA sequence: TGTGCCAGCAGGGGGACTAGTCAGCGCACCGGGGAGCTGTTTTTT. Translating it yields CASRGTSQRTGELFF.

The CDR3 sequence: CASRNAGGPYEQYF. In DNA form, the CDR3 reads TGTGCCAGCAGAAACGCAGGGGGGCCTTACGAGCAGTACTTC. The V gene is TRBV28, the J gene TRBJ2-7; the D gene is possibly TRBD1 (7 bases). CDR1 and CDR2 from the germline V gene are MDHEN and SYDVKM. The germline V and J ends were trimmed by 6 bases and 4 bases, with 16 bases remaining between them. This CDR3 is 14 amino acids long.

This clone has just a few counts. The chain employs TRBV12-3 or TRBV12-4 and TRBJ1-1; a weak D match, TRBD1 (6 bases). Trimming left V 5 bases short and J 8 bases short, with 9 bases between. This CDR3 has 11 residues. The CDR3 loop is CASSNRAEAFF. In nucleotides, the CDR3 is TGTGCCAGCAGTAACAGGGCAGAAGCTTTCTTT.

The chain carries TRBV6-5 and TRBJ1-6, with a tentative D call TRBD1 (5 bases). The ends were cut back, 3 bases at V and 7 bases at J, with 10 bases in the middle. The CDR3 covers 14 residues. Germline lookup yields CDR1 MNHEY and CDR2 SVGAGI. The CDR3 sequence: CASSYTPGNSPLHF. CDR3 in DNA: TGTGCCAGCAGTTATACGCCAGGGAATTCACCCCTCCACTTT.